The clone carrying this T cell receptor beta chain appeared a few times. TCRdb used MiXCR to reprocess the RACE reads, holding one entry per CDR3 protein. In the table there are approximately 32,000 distinct CDR3 sequences, 4.5% to 7.5% of which are singletons. The time point denotes: patch test 3, about 24 weeks after DPC sensitization. The sample's treatment: therapeutic diphenylcyclopropenone sensitization with weekly scalp DPC. The drawing of blood occurred before each patch test was applied. The data were obtained in a study of human T cells and chemical hapten exposure. The source material was whole blood, sampled in connection with sensitization to the hapten diphenylcyclopropenone (DPC). This clonotype was sampled from a man aged 25 to 40 with alopecia areata. Some clones in this sample may be carry-over from other donors' samples.

CDR3 in DNA: TGTGCCAGCAGCTTCTTCACGGGAGGATCAGGGAGTCGCACAGATACGCAGTATTTT. It encodes CASSFFTGGSGSRTDTQYF. The chain is built from TRBV7-2 and TRBJ2-3, with TRBD2 matching over 7 bases. Germline V CDR1 and CDR2: SGHTA, FQGNSA. V was pared by 3 bases and J by 1 base, with 16 bases of the junction left unmatched. The CDR3 length is 19 residues.